The 12 T cell receptor beta chains listed next were all sequenced from one sample in a study of cytomegalovirus exposure and HLA in healthy donors. The protocol was immunoSEQ multiplex PCR, while the TCRdb copy is restricted to in-frame clones and leaves out a portion. The sample lists 150,000 to 200,000 clones, around 85% occurring once. Sequenced material: PBMCs. These receptors were taken from a man aged 18 to 35 in good health and CMV-seropositive.

This clone was seen only a few times. CDR3 in DNA: TGTGCCATCAGCCCGACCGGGACAGGGAGTTCACCCCTCCACTTT. It translates to CAISPTGTGSSPLHF. V and J are TRBV10-3 and TRBJ1-6; 9 bases are shared with TRBD1. The CDR3 runs 15 residues. Trimming cost V 6 bases and J 9 bases; bases outside gene matches: 9. Per germline, CDR1 ENHRY and CDR2 SYGVKD.

J is TRBJ1-1 and V is TRBV28, with D perhaps TRBD1 (5 bases). The CDR3 runs to 15 residues. V was shortened by 5 bases and J by 4 bases, with 17 bases between the two germline ends. Germline loops: CDR1 MDHEN, CDR2 SYDVKM. CDR3 loop: CASSLGLGQATEAFF. In DNA, the CDR3 is TGTGCCAGCAGTCTCGGGCTGGGGCAGGCCACTGAAGCTTTCTTT. Combining the CDR3 with reference TRBV28 and TRBJ1-1 gives the whole variable domain DVKVTQSSRYLVKRTGEKVFLECVQDMDHENMFWYRQDPGLGLRLIYFSYDVKMKEKGDIPEGYSVSREKKERFSLILESASTNQTSMYLCASSLGLGQATEAFFGQGTRLTVV.

The V gene is TRBV28, the J gene TRBJ2-7; tentative D call: TRBD1 (5 bases). Trimming pared 5 bases from V and 4 bases from J, leaving 15 bases between. Germline loops: CDR1 MDHEN, CDR2 SYDVKM. CDR3 length: 14 amino acids. CDR3 loop: CASSMGQKGYEQYF. CDR3 nucleotides: TGTGCCAGCAGTATGGGTCAGAAGGGGTACGAGCAGTACTTC.

This chain connects TRBV10-2 to TRBJ2-3; 13 nucleotides match TRBD2. The CDR3 is 16 amino acids. The germline CDR1 and CDR2 sequences are WSHSY and SAAADI. The junction had 4 bases not matched to a gene; V was cut back by 3 bases and J by 4 bases. CDR3 nucleotide sequence: TGCGCCAGCAGTGATCGGACTAGCGGGAGTGCAGATACGCAGTATTTT. Its translation is CASSDRTSGSADTQYF.

The V and J genes are TRBV29-1 and TRBJ1-3; possible D gene TRBD1, 6 bases. The germline CDR1 and CDR2 sequences are SQVTM and ANQGSEA. V lost 7 bases and J lost 3, with 10 bases in between. This CDR3 is built from 12 residues. CDR3 coding DNA: TGCAGCGCGACAGGCGGTGGAAACACCATATATTTT. It is translated as CSATGGGNTIYF.

J is TRBJ1-2 and V is TRBV9; 8 bases are shared with TRBD1. V lost 0 bases, J lost 3 bases, and 1 base stayed unmatched. The CDR3 has 14 residues. Germline V gene lookup returns CDR1 SGDLS and CDR2 YYNGEE. This CDR3 is CASSVETGDYGYTF. CDR3 bases: TGTGCCAGCAGCGTAGAGACAGGGGACTATGGCTACACCTTC.

The V gene is TRBV7-9, the J gene TRBJ2-1; D remains ambiguous. V was clipped by 5 bases and J by 5 bases, with 10 bases between them. Germline assignment: CDR1 SEHNR and CDR2 FQNEAQ (reference sequence). The CDR3 spans 13 residues. As DNA, the CDR3 is TGTGCCAGCAGCCAGACGGGTAACAATGAGCAGTTCTTC. Translated, it gives CASSQTGNNEQFF.

V gene TRBV2 combines with J gene TRBJ2-5, with D possibly being TRBD1 (6 bases). The V gene's germline CDR1 is SNHLY and CDR2 FYNNEI. CDR3 length equals 17 residues. Trimming cost V 2 bases and J 4 bases, with 20 bases left between them. The CDR3 DNA reads as TGTGCCAGCAGTGAAAGGGTGGTAGGGGGAGATCGAGAGACCCAGTACTTC. This translates into CASSERVVGGDRETQYF.

The chain recombines TRBV6-1 with TRBJ1-2; 9 bases are shared with TRBD1. CDR3 size: 13 residues. V was pared by 6 bases and J by 3 bases, with 2 bases of the junction left unmatched. From germline, CDR1 is MNHNS and CDR2 SASEGT. CDR3 bases: TGTGCCAGCAGGGGACAGGGCGACTATGGCTACACCTTC. Amino acids: CASRGQGDYGYTF.

This chain links TRBV7-2 with TRBJ2-1; tentatively, D is TRBD1 (5 bases). The V and J ends lost 8 bases and 0 bases respectively, with 17 bases between them. The CDR3 consists of 16 residues. Per the germline V gene, CDR1 is SGHTA and CDR2 is FQGNSA. The CDR3 region has the DNA TGTGCCAGCCAGCCTGCGCAGGGTAACTCCTACAATGAGCAGTTCTTC. Protein sequence: CASQPAQGNSYNEQFF.

V gene TRBV5-1 combines with J gene TRBJ2-2; D call uncertain. The V gene lost 1 base and the J gene lost 1 base, with 8 bases spanning the gap. Per germline, CDR1 SGHRS and CDR2 YFSETQ. The CDR3 is 15 residues long. The CDR3 here is CASSLTEMNTGELFF. CDR3 DNA: TGCGCCAGCAGCTTGACAGAAATGAACACCGGGGAGCTGTTTTTT.

The gene calls are TRBV5-5 and TRBJ1-1, with 8 positions matching TRBD1. J was trimmed by 2 bases and V by 4 bases; bases with no gene match: 4. Germline V gives CDR1 SGHKS, CDR2 YYEKEE (reference sequence). The CDR3 covers 14 residues. CDR3 in amino acids: CASSPGQVNTEAFF. The CDR3 nucleotides are TGTGCCAGCAGCCCGGGACAGGTAAACACTGAAGCTTTCTTT.